The 25 T cell receptor beta chains in this list originate from one sample, sequenced in a study of OX40 agonist ivuxolimab in advanced cancers. The assay was immunoSEQ multiplex PCR, and TCRdb's table has in-frame clones only and misses some. In the table there are more than 20,000 clones, about 85% of which are singletons. The source material was CD4+ or CD8+ T cells sorted from blood, sampled in a trial of the OX40 agonist ivuxolimab. These receptors were taken from an adult with an advanced solid tumor such as melanoma, head and neck, liver or kidney cancer.

The rearrangement joins TRBV15 to TRBJ1-4; D is unclear. Trimming pared 5 bases from V and 4 bases from J, leaving 14 bases between. This CDR3 has 15 amino acids. The germline V gene encodes CDR1 LNHNV and CDR2 YYDKDF (reference sequence). The CDR3 DNA sequence: TGTGCCACCAGCCGTACCCTGGACTTTAATGAAAAACTGTTTTTT. It is translated as CATSRTLDFNEKLFF. The variable domain in full, completed from reference TRBV15 and TRBJ1-4, reads DAMVIQNPRYQVTQFGKPVTLSCSQTLNHNVMYWYQQKSSQAPKLLFHYYDKDFNNEADTPDNFQSRRPNTSFCFLDIRSPGLGDTAMYLCATSRTLDFNEKLFFGSGTQLSVL.

The chain has TRBV9 and TRBJ2-7, with 8 bases lining up with TRBD1. The V gene's germline CDR1 is SGDLS and CDR2 YYNGEE. The CDR3 covers 13 residues. V shed 3 bases, J shed 6 bases, and the junction held 5 bases outside the gene matches. The CDR3, as DNA: TGTGCCAGCAGCGGGACGGACAGGGCCGAGCAGTACTTC. Its translation: CASSGTDRAEQYF.

The CDR3 is CASSWDNSGNTIYF. In DNA form, the CDR3 reads TGTGCCAGCAGCTGGGACAACTCTGGAAACACCATATATTTT. The chain joins TRBV5-6 to TRBJ1-3, with D perhaps TRBD1 (6 bases). CDR1 and CDR2 (germline): SGHDT, YYEEEE. V lost 3 bases and J 0 bases, leaving 7 bases between the germline ends. CDR3 length equals 14 residues.

The chain employs TRBV7-6 and TRBJ1-2; D unclear. V was trimmed by 0 bases and J by 0 bases, leaving 8 bases between them. The CDR3 has 15 residues. In germline, CDR1 is SGHVS, CDR2 FNYEAQ. Written as DNA, the CDR3 is TGTGCCAGCAGCTTAGCTCCGGGTTCTAACTATGGCTACACCTTC. Protein: CASSLAPGSNYGYTF. The variable domain in full, with the rest retrieved from reference TRBV7-6 and TRBJ1-2, is GAGVSQSPRYKVTKRGQDVALRCDPISGHVSLYWYRQALGQGPEFLTYFNYEAQQDKSGLPNDRFSAERPEGSISTLTIQRTEQRDSAMYRCASSLAPGSNYGYTFGSGTRLTVV.

V is TRBV18 and J is TRBJ2-5; a possible D gene is TRBD2 (5 bases). The CDR3 totals 16 residues. CDR1 and CDR2 from the germline V gene are KGHSH and LQKENI. V was pared by 3 bases and J by 0 bases, with 14 bases between. The CDR3 coding sequence is TGTGCCAGCTCACCGGGAGTTTCTAGTTACCAAGAGACCCAGTACTTC. Translated, it gives CASSPGVSSYQETQYF.

The V gene is TRBV30, the J gene TRBJ2-2, with D perhaps given as TRBD1 or TRBD2 (6 bases each). This CDR3 has 16 residues. Germline lookup yields CDR1 GTSNPN and CDR2 SVGIG (reference sequence). Trimming took off 3 bases at V and 0 bases at J, with 14 bases between the two ends. In DNA, the CDR3 is TGTGCCTGGAGGAGGGGGGCCCATTCGAACACCGGGGAGCTGTTTTTT. This codes for CAWRRGAHSNTGELFF.

This chain's CDR3 is CASSFTELGTGQETQYF. As DNA, the CDR3 is TGTGCCAGCAGCTTCACCGAACTGGGGACAGGGCAAGAGACCCAGTACTTC. The chain combines TRBV5-6 with TRBJ2-5; 9 nucleotides agree with TRBD1. The germline gives CDR1 SGHDT, CDR2 YYEEEE. V gave up 2 bases and J gave up 2 bases; unmatched junction bases: 10. The CDR3 extends over 17 amino acids.

Only one count was recorded for this clone. The chain recombines TRBV6-1 with TRBJ2-7; 9 bases fit TRBD2. Germline loops: CDR1 MNHNS, CDR2 SASEGT. Trimming cost V 0 bases and J 5 bases; bases outside gene matches: 5. The CDR3 runs 15 residues. CDR3 nucleotide sequence: TGTGCCAGCAGTGAAGCGGGACTAGCTTCCCACGAGCAGTACTTC. This encodes CASSEAGLASHEQYF.

The chain has TRBV9 and TRBJ2-7; 9 bases are a match to TRBD2. The ends lost 3 bases at V and 4 bases at J; junction bases unmatched: 5. There are 14 residues in the CDR3. CDR1 is SGDLS, CDR2 YYNGEE, per germline. The CDR3 reads CASSARGGGYEQYF. DNA of the CDR3: TGTGCCAGCAGCGCGCGGGGGGGCGGTTACGAGCAGTACTTC.

The chain uses TRBV5-6 and TRBJ2-2, with a tentative D call TRBD2 (6 bases). The CDR3 runs to 17 residues. Per germline, CDR1 SGHDT and CDR2 YYEEEE. The V gene lost 4 bases and the J gene lost 5 bases, with 21 bases spanning the gap. This CDR3 is CASSGGLASRYTGELFF. CDR3 bases: TGTGCCAGCAGCGGGGGGTTAGCATCGCGTTATACCGGGGAGCTGTTTTTT.

This clone was seen a handful of times. J is TRBJ2-7 and V is TRBV7-6, with a possible D match to TRBD2 (6 bases). Germline V CDR1 and CDR2: SGHVS, FNYEAQ. The CDR3 is made up of 15 amino acids. Between the trimmed V and J ends, which lost 5 bases and 6 bases, there was a span of 20 bases. CDR3 sequence: CASSPLGGEAIEQYF. The CDR3, as DNA: TGTGCCAGCAGCCCCCTGGGTGGGGAGGCCATCGAGCAGTACTTC.

The rearrangement uses TRBV27 and TRBJ2-1, with TRBD2 identical over 9 bases. This CDR3 contains 15 residues. Looked up from germline, CDR1 is MNHEY and CDR2 is SMNVEV (reference sequence). The V segment lost 6 bases and the J segment 7 bases; nucleotides outside the gene matches: 10. CDR3 DNA: TGTGCCAGCAGGGATAGTAGCGGGAGACCTAATGAGCAGTTCTTC. The encoded protein is CASRDSSGRPNEQFF.

The V and J genes are TRBV5-1 and TRBJ2-7; D might be TRBD1 (6 bases). The CDR3 consists of 15 residues. Trimming removed 4 bases at V and 1 base at J, with 15 bases between. Germline V gene sequence: CDR1 SGHRS, CDR2 YFSETQ. Here the CDR3 DNA reads TGCGCCAGCAGCGAACAGCCGACAGGATCCTACGAGCAGTACTTC. The encoded protein is CASSEQPTGSYEQYF.

CDR3 DNA sequence: TGTGCCAGCACCCAGGGGCAGGGGGTCCACGAGCAGTACTTC. Protein: CASTQGQGVHEQYF. The chain has TRBV2 and TRBJ2-7, with 7 bases identical to TRBD1. The trim removed 7 bases at V and 5 bases at J, leaving 11 bases unmatched. The CDR3 is 14 residues long. The V gene's germline CDR1 is SNHLY and CDR2 FYNNEI. Looking up the rest from reference TRBV2 and TRBJ2-7 gives the full variable domain: EPEVTQTPSHQVTQMGQEVILRCVPISNHLYFYWYRQILGQKVEFLVSFYNNEISEKSEIFDDQFSVERPDGSNFTLKIRSTKLEDSAMYFCASTQGQGVHEQYFGPGTRLTVT.

The gene calls are TRBV5-1 and TRBJ1-1; no definite D call. The CDR3 runs 14 residues. V was pared by 0 bases and J by 0 bases, with 6 bases between. Germline values: CDR1 SGHRS, CDR2 YFSETQ. CDR3 bases: TGCGCCAGCAGCTTGGACCTCATGAACACTGAAGCTTTCTTT. Its protein product is CASSLDLMNTEAFF.

The V call is TRBV7-3, the J call TRBJ2-7; D uncertain. The CDR3 runs to 13 residues. The germline V and J ends were trimmed by 2 bases and 5 bases, with 10 bases remaining between them. Germline loops: CDR1 SGHTA, CDR2 FQGTGA. CDR3 in DNA: TGTGCCAGCAGCTTATCGGGTGGCGACGAGCAGTACTTC. This sequence encodes CASSLSGGDEQYF. Supplemented by reference TRBV7-3 and TRBJ2-7, the full variable domain reads GAGVSQTPSNKVTEKGKYVELRCDPISGHTALYWYRQSLGQGPEFLIYFQGTGAADDSGLPNDRFFAVRPEGSVSTLKIQRTERGDSAVYLCASSLSGGDEQYFGPGTRLTVT.

This clone has a single count. This chain joins TRBV11-2 and TRBJ2-1; D uncertain. Germline V gene data show CDR1 as SGHAT and CDR2 as FQNNGV. The ends were cut back, 0 bases at V and 1 base at J, with 10 bases in the middle. This CDR3 has 16 residues. CDR3 sequence reads: CASSLDTGGSYNEQFF. The CDR3 DNA reads as TGTGCCAGCAGCTTAGATACTGGCGGATCCTACAATGAGCAGTTCTTC.

This clone has only a few counts. This chain links TRBV5-1 with TRBJ2-3; TRBD2 aligns across 9 bases. The CDR3 covers 18 residues. Germline V gene sequence: CDR1 SGHRS, CDR2 YFSETQ. Losses at the gene ends were 3 bases for V and 7 bases for J; bases not matched to a gene: 18. CDR3 in DNA: TGCGCCAGCAGCTCAAGAATAGCGGGGGCCCTCATCTCATATACGCAGTATTTT. Its translation: CASSSRIAGALISYTQYF. The variable domain in full, completed from reference TRBV5-1 and TRBJ2-3, reads KAGVTQTPRYLIKTRGQQVTLSCSPISGHRSVSWYQQTPGQGLQFLFEYFSETQRNKGNFPGRFSGRQFSNSRSEMNVSTLELGDSALYLCASSSRIAGALISYTQYFGPGTRLTVL.

The chain joins TRBV13 to TRBJ2-2, with 11 bases that match TRBD2. CDR1 and CDR2 from the germline V gene are PRHDT and FYEKMQ (reference sequence). V was pared by 3 bases and J by 6 bases, with 6 bases of the junction left unmatched. The CDR3 is made up of 16 amino acids. The CDR3 region is CASSFLAGGVSGELFF. CDR3 nucleotide sequence: TGTGCCAGCAGCTTCCTAGCGGGGGGTGTGTCCGGGGAGCTGTTTTTT.

This chain uses TRBV5-1 with TRBJ2-7; D not resolved. The length of the CDR3 is 13 residues. CDR1 SGHRS and CDR2 YFSETQ come from the germline V gene. V was shortened by 4 bases and J by 0 bases, with 8 bases between the two germline ends. The CDR3 here is CASSLRNSYEQYF. In DNA form, the CDR3 reads TGCGCCAGCAGCCTTCGGAACTCCTACGAGCAGTACTTC.

This clone was recorded once. One junction end does not reproduce the germline sequence, and a read error may be involved. The chain carries TRBV29-1 and TRBJ1-2, with D hard to call. This CDR3 comprises 12 residues. From germline, CDR1 is SQVTM and CDR2 ANQGSEA. The CDR3 loop reads CRVGWANYGYTF. The CDR3 DNA sequence: TGCAGGGTTGGGTGGGCTAACTATGGCTACACCTTC.

The chain uses TRBV12-5 and TRBJ2-7, with 9 bases that match TRBD1. CDR1 LGHNT and CDR2 FRNRAP come from the germline V gene. The CDR3 spans 14 residues. V gave up 4 bases and J gave up 3 bases; unmatched junction bases: 4. CDR3 residues: CASGSWTGVYEQYF. The CDR3 coding sequence is TGTGCTAGTGGTTCCTGGACAGGGGTCTACGAGCAGTACTTC.

This clone was counted once. The rearrangement joins TRBV4-1 to TRBJ2-4; the D gene could be TRBD1 or TRBD2 (5 bases each). The CDR3 extends over 16 amino acids. Germline CDR1 and CDR2: MGHRA and YSYEKL. V gave up 0 bases and J gave up 0 bases, with 9 bases separating them. This CDR3 reads CASSQERGLAKNIQYF. The CDR3 DNA sequence: TGCGCCAGCAGCCAAGAGAGGGGTTTAGCCAAAAACATTCAGTACTTC.

This clone counts as medium-sized. The chain couples TRBV2 to TRBJ1-5; D is undetermined. CDR1 and CDR2 (germline): SNHLY, FYNNEI. The CDR3 is made up of 15 amino acids. V lost 7 bases and J lost 0, with 13 bases in between. CDR3 amino acids: CASISSRASNQPQHF. The CDR3 nucleotides are TGTGCCAGCATCTCGTCGAGAGCTAGCAATCAGCCCCAGCATTTT. Variable domain in full (rest from reference TRBV2 and TRBJ1-5): EPEVTQTPSHQVTQMGQEVILRCVPISNHLYFYWYRQILGQKVEFLVSFYNNEISEKSEIFDDQFSVERPDGSNFTLKIRSTKLEDSAMYFCASISSRASNQPQHFGDGTRLSIL.

This rearrangement joins TRBV5-1 to TRBJ2-7; D unresolved. Germline-derived CDR1 and CDR2 are SGHRS and YFSETQ. CDR3 length equals 14 residues. V was cut by 4 bases and J by 6 bases, with 17 bases left in between. The CDR3 is CASSPVPEYFEQYF. The CDR3 DNA is TGCGCCAGCAGCCCTGTTCCCGAGTATTTCGAGCAGTACTTC. Filled out from reference TRBV5-1 and TRBJ2-7, the complete variable domain reads KAGVTQTPRYLIKTRGQQVTLSCSPISGHRSVSWYQQTPGQGLQFLFEYFSETQRNKGNFPGRFSGRQFSNSRSEMNVSTLELGDSALYLCASSPVPEYFEQYFGPGTRLTVT.